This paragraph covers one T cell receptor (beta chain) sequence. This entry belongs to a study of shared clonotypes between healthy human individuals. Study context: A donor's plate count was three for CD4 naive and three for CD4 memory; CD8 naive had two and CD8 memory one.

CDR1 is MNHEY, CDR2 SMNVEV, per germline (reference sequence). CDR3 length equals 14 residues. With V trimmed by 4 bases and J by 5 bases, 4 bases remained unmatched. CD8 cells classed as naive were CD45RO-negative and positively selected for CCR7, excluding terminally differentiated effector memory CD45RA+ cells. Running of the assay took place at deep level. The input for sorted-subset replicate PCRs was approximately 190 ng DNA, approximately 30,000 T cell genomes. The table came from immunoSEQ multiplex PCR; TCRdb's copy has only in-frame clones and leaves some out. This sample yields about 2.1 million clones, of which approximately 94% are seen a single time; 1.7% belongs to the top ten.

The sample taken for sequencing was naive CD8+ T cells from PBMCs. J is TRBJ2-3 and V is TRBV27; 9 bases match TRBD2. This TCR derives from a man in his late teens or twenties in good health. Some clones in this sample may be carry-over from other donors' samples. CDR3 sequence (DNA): TGTGCCAGCAGTTACCTAGCGGGGCGAGATACGCAGTATTTT. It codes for CASSYLAGRDTQYF.